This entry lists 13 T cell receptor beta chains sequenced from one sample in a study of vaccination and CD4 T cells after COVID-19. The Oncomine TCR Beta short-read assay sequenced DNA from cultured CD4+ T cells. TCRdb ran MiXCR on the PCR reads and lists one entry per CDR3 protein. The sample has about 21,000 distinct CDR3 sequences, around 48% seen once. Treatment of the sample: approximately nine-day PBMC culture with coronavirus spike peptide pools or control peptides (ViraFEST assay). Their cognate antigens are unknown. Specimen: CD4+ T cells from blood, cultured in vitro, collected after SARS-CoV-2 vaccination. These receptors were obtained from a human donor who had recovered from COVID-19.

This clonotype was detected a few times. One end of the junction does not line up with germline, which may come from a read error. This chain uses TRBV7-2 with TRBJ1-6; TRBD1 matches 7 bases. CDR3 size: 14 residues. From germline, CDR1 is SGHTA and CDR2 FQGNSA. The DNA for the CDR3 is TGTGCCAGCACCTTAACAGGGGATAATTCACCCCTCCACTTT. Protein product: CASTLTGDNSPLHF.

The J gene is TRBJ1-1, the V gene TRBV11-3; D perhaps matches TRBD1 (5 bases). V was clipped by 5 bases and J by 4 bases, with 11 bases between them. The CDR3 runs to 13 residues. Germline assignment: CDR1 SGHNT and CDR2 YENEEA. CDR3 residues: CASSPVRGTEAFF. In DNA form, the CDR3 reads TGTGCCAGCAGCCCCGTTAGGGGCACTGAAGCTTTCTTT.

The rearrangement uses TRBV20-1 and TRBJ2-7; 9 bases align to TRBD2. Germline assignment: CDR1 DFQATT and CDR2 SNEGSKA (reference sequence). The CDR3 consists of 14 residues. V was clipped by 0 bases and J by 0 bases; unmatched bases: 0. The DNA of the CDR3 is TGCAGTGCTAGAGATAGCGGGAGCTCCTACGAGCAGTACTTC. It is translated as CSARDSGSSYEQYF.

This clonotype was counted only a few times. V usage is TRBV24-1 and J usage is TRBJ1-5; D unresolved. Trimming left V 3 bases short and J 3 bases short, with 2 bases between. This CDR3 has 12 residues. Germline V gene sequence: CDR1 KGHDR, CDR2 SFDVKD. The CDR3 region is CATSDPNQPQHF. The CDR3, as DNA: TGTGCCACCAGTGATCCCAATCAGCCCCAGCATTTT.

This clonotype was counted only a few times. CDR3 protein: CASSYSMETQYF. The CDR3 nucleotides are TGTGCCAGCAGTTACTCGATGGAGACCCAGTACTTC. This chain connects TRBV6-2 or TRBV6-3 to TRBJ2-5; D call uncertain. Per the germline V gene, CDR1 is MNHEY and CDR2 is SVGEGT. The CDR3 is made up of 12 amino acids. The germline V and J ends were trimmed by 0 bases and 5 bases, with 4 bases remaining between them.

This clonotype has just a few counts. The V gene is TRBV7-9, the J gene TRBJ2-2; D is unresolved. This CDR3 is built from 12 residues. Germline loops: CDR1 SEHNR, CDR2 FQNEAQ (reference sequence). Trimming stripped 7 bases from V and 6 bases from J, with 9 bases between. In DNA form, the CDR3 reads TGTGCCAGCACCTTTAAGGCCGGGGAGCTGTTTTTT. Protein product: CASTFKAGELFF. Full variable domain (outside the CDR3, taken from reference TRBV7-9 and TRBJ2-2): DTGVSQNPRHKITKRGQNVTFRCDPISEHNRLYWYRQTLGQGPEFLTYFQNEAQLEKSRLLSDRFSAERPKGSFSTLEIQRTEQGDSAMYLCASTFKAGELFFGEGSRLTVL.

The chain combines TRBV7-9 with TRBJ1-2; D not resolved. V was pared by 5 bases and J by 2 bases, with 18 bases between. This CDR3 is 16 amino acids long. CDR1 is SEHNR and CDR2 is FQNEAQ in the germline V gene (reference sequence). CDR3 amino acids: CASSRAVQIQNYGYTF. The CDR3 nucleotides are TGTGCCAGCAGCAGAGCAGTACAGATCCAAAACTATGGCTACACCTTC.

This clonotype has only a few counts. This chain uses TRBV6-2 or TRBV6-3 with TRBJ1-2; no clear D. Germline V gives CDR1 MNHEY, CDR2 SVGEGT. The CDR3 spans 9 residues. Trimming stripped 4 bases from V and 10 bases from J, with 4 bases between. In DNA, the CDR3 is TGTGCCAGCAGTTTTCCCTACACCTTC. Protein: CASSFPYTF.

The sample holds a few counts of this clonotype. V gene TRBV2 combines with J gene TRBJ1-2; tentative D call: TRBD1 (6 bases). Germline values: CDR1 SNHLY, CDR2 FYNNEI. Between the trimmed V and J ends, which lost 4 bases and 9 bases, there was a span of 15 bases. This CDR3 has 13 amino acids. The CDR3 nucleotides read TGTGCCAGCAGTGTAGGCAGGGGTGACAGCTACACCTTC. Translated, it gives CASSVGRGDSYTF.

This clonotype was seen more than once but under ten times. In DNA, the CDR3 is TGCAGTGCGAGGGGGGCCGGACGTCCGCAGCCCCAGCATTTT. Protein product: CSARGAGRPQPQHF. The V gene is TRBV20-1, the J gene TRBJ1-5; maybe TRBD1 (6 bases). Trimming shortened V by 6 bases and J by 7 bases, and 19 bases separated the two germline ends. The CDR3 spans 14 residues. CDR1 is DFQATT and CDR2 is SNEGSKA in the germline V gene (reference sequence).

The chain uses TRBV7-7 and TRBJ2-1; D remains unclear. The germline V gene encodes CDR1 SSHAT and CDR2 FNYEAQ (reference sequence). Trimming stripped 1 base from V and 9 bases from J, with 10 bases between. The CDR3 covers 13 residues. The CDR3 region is CASSLEGLGEQFF. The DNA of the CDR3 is TGTGCCAGCAGCTTAGAAGGGCTAGGTGAGCAGTTCTTC.

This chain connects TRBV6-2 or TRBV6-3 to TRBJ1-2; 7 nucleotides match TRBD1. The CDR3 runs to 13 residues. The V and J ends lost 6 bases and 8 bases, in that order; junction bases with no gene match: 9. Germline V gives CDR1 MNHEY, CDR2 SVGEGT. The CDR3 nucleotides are TGTGCCAGCAGACCCGACAGGGCGCGAGGCTACACCTTC. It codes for CASRPDRARGYTF.

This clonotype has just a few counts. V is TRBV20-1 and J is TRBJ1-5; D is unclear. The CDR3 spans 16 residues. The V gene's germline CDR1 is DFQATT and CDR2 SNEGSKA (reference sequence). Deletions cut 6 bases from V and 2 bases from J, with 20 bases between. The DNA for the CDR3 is TGCAGTGCCGTAAACACGGGGTTGGGAGGCAATCAGCCCCAGCATTTT. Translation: CSAVNTGLGGNQPQHF.